The 22 T cell receptor beta chains listed next were all sequenced from one sample in a study of T cell changes during pregnancy in multiple sclerosis (dated by TCRdb to between 2018 and 2021). Library method: the immunoSEQ multiplex PCR assay. Drawn from immuneACCESS, this table holds only the in-frame rearrangements with V and J called that TCRdb kept. Clones are partly lost; checked studies trace under half to an unresolved V gene and leave the rest unexplained. The sample data list around 30,000 clones, and 75% to 95% of these were observed just once. Together, the top ten hold about 3.9% of the sample. Sequencing used CD8+ T cells from peripheral blood mononuclear cells, obtained in the second trimester of pregnancy. The receptors were gathered from a female donor with multiple sclerosis, enrolled in a pregnancy study.

V is TRBV11-2 and J is TRBJ2-5; 8 bases fit TRBD2. This CDR3 is 13 amino acids long. Germline CDR1 SGHAT, CDR2 FQNNGV. J was trimmed by 5 bases and V by 10 bases; bases with no gene match: 9. DNA for the CDR3: TGTGCCACATTGGCCGGCGGGGGGGAGACCCAGTACTTC. Protein sequence: CATLAGGGETQYF. Variable domain in full (rest from reference TRBV11-2 and TRBJ2-5): EAGVAQSPRYKIIEKRQSVAFWCNPISGHATLYWYQQILGQGPKLLIQFQNNGVVDDSQLPKDRFSAERLKGVDSTLKIQPAKLEDSAVYLCATLAGGGETQYFGPGTRLLVL.

As DNA, the CDR3 is TGTGCCAGCAGCTTGGGAGGAAAACCCTACGAGCAGTACTTC. Translated, it gives CASSLGGKPYEQYF. The rearrangement links TRBV5-6 to TRBJ2-7, with D unclear. The V end was cut by 0 bases, the J end by 2 bases, with 9 bases between. The CDR3 extends over 14 amino acids. Looked up from germline, CDR1 is SGHDT and CDR2 is YYEEEE.

This chain connects TRBV27 to TRBJ2-5; TRBD2 agrees at 13 bases. V trimming: 1 base; J trimming: 5 bases; junction bases outside the gene matches: 10. CDR1 and CDR2 from the germline V gene are MNHEY and SMNVEV (reference sequence). This CDR3 is built from 18 residues. The CDR3 coding sequence is TGTGCCAGCAGTTTATTTTCCGGGACTAGCGGGATTTCGGAGACCCAGTACTTC. Its protein product is CASSLFSGTSGISETQYF.

The CDR3 DNA sequence: TGTGCCAGCAGCTTACGGGTGACAGACGAAGAGACCCAGTACTTC. This sequence encodes CASSLRVTDEETQYF. V usage is TRBV7-9 and J usage is TRBJ2-5, with D perhaps matching TRBD1 (5 bases). This CDR3 region has 15 residues. The V end lost 2 bases, the J end lost 3 bases, and 13 bases lay between the germline ends. Germline V lookup: CDR1 SEHNR, CDR2 FQNEAQ (reference sequence).

The rearrangement uses TRBV15 and TRBJ2-7; D is ambiguous. Germline CDR1 and CDR2: LNHNV and YYDKDF (reference sequence). The germline V and J ends were trimmed by 3 bases and 6 bases, with 12 bases remaining between them. The CDR3 covers 13 residues. The CDR3, as DNA: TGTGCCACCAGCAGTCATGCCTATCTCGAGCAGTACTTC. Protein product: CATSSHAYLEQYF.

The rearrangement uses TRBV5-6 and TRBJ2-7; 9 bases map to TRBD2. V shed 1 base, J shed 1 base, and the junction held 9 bases outside the gene matches. Germline values: CDR1 SGHDT, CDR2 YYEEEE. This CDR3 has 17 residues. The CDR3 region is CASSLTGRLAESYEQYF. CDR3 DNA: TGTGCCAGCAGCTTGACAGGGCGACTAGCGGAATCCTACGAGCAGTACTTC.

This clone was seen once. This chain uses TRBV5-1 with TRBJ2-2; 9 nucleotides line up with TRBD2. Germline-derived CDR1 and CDR2 are SGHRS and YFSETQ. The trim removed 1 base at V and 3 bases at J, leaving 10 bases unmatched. CDR3 length: 18 amino acids. The CDR3: CASSLFVSGRMDTGELFF. The CDR3 nucleotides are TGCGCCAGCAGCTTGTTTGTTAGCGGGAGAATGGACACCGGGGAGCTGTTTTTT.

This clone was observed a single time. This chain uses TRBV9 with TRBJ2-3; 11 bases are a match to TRBD1. V shed 4 bases and J 3 bases; nucleotides not matched to a gene: 10. Germline assignment: CDR1 SGDLS and CDR2 YYNGEE. This CDR3 is 17 amino acids long. For the CDR3, the DNA is TGTGCCAGCAGCAACTACGGGACAGGGGGTGCAACAGATACGCAGTATTTT. Protein: CASSNYGTGGATDTQYF.

The J gene is TRBJ2-7, the V gene TRBV19; 8 bases agree with TRBD1. This CDR3 has 14 residues. The V and J ends lost 7 bases and 4 bases, in that order; junction bases with no gene match: 9. The V gene's germline CDR1 is LNHDA and CDR2 SQIVND (reference sequence). CDR3 in DNA: TGTGCCAGTACACCGGGACAGGTGCCTTACGAGCAGTACTTC. It translates to CASTPGQVPYEQYF.

The chain carries TRBV5-6 and TRBJ2-7, with D perhaps TRBD2 (6 bases). This CDR3 spans 14 amino acids. The V and J ends lost 3 bases and 2 bases respectively, with 12 bases between them. Germline CDR1 is SGHDT and CDR2 is YYEEEE. CDR3 sequence (DNA): TGTGCCAGCAGCTCACTGGAGGGGACCTACGAGCAGTACTTC. Protein: CASSSLEGTYEQYF.

The V call is TRBV5-1, the J call TRBJ1-1; D remains unclear. Germline CDR1 reads SGHRS; CDR2 reads YFSETQ. This CDR3 is built from 15 residues. The V gene lost 1 base and the J gene lost 0 bases, with 10 bases spanning the gap. This chain's CDR3 is CASSLSTELNTEAFF. The CDR3 DNA reads TGCGCCAGCAGCTTGAGTACAGAGCTGAACACTGAAGCTTTCTTT.

The table lists this clone with a few counts. The genes are TRBV6-4 and TRBJ2-1, with TRBD2 identical over 7 bases. CDR3 length: 15 amino acids. Germline lookup yields CDR1 MRHNA and CDR2 SNTAGT. V shed 0 bases and J 7 bases; nucleotides not matched to a gene: 6. For the CDR3, the DNA is TGTGCCAGCAGTGACTCACCTAGCGGTGAGAATGAGCAGTTCTTC. Protein product: CASSDSPSGENEQFF.

The rearrangement joins TRBV19 to TRBJ2-7, with TRBD1 identical over 7 bases. J lost 2 bases, V lost 5 bases, and 9 bases had no gene match. Germline loops: CDR1 LNHDA, CDR2 SQIVND (reference sequence). This CDR3 is 15 amino acids long. The CDR3 DNA follows: TGTGCCAGTAGTCCCGTCCGGGACAGAGCCTACGAGCAGTACTTC. Translated, it gives CASSPVRDRAYEQYF.

This clone was observed a single time. V usage is TRBV7-5 and J usage is TRBJ1-3; the table's D gene call, TRBD1, was not cross checked with the DNA. TRBV7-5 is listed as a pseudogene. The CDR3 spans 15 residues. In nucleotides, the CDR3 is TGTGCCAGAAGCTCCCAGACAGGGTGCGGAAACACCATATATTTT. Protein product: CARSSQTGCGNTIYF.

The chain carries TRBV2 and TRBJ2-1; 9 nucleotides agree with TRBD2. The length of the CDR3 is 15 residues. Germline V lookup: CDR1 SNHLY, CDR2 FYNNEI. The ends lost 7 bases at V and 4 bases at J; junction bases unmatched: 8. The CDR3 sequence: CASKETSGSYNEQFF. CDR3 in DNA: TGTGCCAGCAAAGAGACTAGCGGTTCTTACAATGAGCAGTTCTTC.

This chain joins TRBV5-1 and TRBJ2-7; 11 bases are a match to TRBD2. CDR3 length: 19 residues. V trimming: 3 bases; J trimming: 0 bases; junction bases outside the gene matches: 14. Germline assignment: CDR1 SGHRS and CDR2 YFSETQ. The DNA for the CDR3 is TGCGCCAGCAGCTCCCCGTCACGTCTAGCGGGAGGACTCTCCTACGAGCAGTACTTC. Residues: CASSSPSRLAGGLSYEQYF.

V and J are TRBV18 and TRBJ2-6, with a weak D call TRBD2 (6 bases). Germline CDR1 KGHSH, CDR2 LQKENI. The V and J ends lost 6 bases and 2 bases respectively, with 17 bases between them. The CDR3 has 17 amino acids. The CDR3 DNA reads as TGTGCCAGCTCGGACCGGGACTGGGCTCCTGGGGCCAACGTCCTGACTTTC. It encodes CASSDRDWAPGANVLTF.

The rearrangement links TRBV5-1 to TRBJ2-5; D gene ambiguous. There are 15 residues in the CDR3. Trimming removed 2 bases from V and 4 bases from J, with 15 bases in between. Germline CDR1 SGHRS, CDR2 YFSETQ. CDR3 loop: CASSFGLPPRETQYF. CDR3 sequence (DNA): TGCGCCAGCAGCTTCGGTCTACCCCCACGAGAGACCCAGTACTTC. The variable domain in full, with the rest retrieved from reference TRBV5-1 and TRBJ2-5, is KAGVTQTPRYLIKTRGQQVTLSCSPISGHRSVSWYQQTPGQGLQFLFEYFSETQRNKGNFPGRFSGRQFSNSRSEMNVSTLELGDSALYLCASSFGLPPRETQYFGPGTRLLVL.

CDR3 region: CASSLWGLTRDSSTDTQYF. CDR3 sequence (DNA): TGTGCCAGCAGTTTATGGGGGTTGACCCGGGACTCTTCCACAGATACGCAGTATTTT. The rearrangement uses TRBV27 and TRBJ2-3; D might be TRBD2 (6 bases). V dropped 1 base and J dropped 2 bases, with 22 bases sitting between them. Germline values: CDR1 MNHEY, CDR2 SMNVEV (reference sequence). The CDR3 length is 19 residues.

The chain is built from TRBV11-2 and TRBJ2-4; D is possibly TRBD2 (6 bases). The germline V gene encodes CDR1 SGHAT and CDR2 FQNNGV. This CDR3 is built from 13 residues. Trimming cost V 3 bases and J 9 bases, with 12 bases left between them. The CDR3 sequence: CASSFGGDGIQYF. The CDR3 coding sequence is TGTGCCAGCAGCTTCGGGGGAGATGGCATTCAGTACTTC.

This chain links TRBV13 with TRBJ1-5; perhaps TRBD1 as D (6 bases). Trimming took off 3 bases at V and 4 bases at J, with 16 bases between the two ends. Germline CDR1 is PRHDT and CDR2 is FYEKMQ (reference sequence). This CDR3 spans 16 amino acids. CDR3 sequence (DNA): TGTGCCAGCAGCTTGGAATTCAGGGGTGGTAATCAGCCCCAGCATTTT. Translation: CASSLEFRGGNQPQHF.

This clone has only one observation. This chain connects TRBV10-3 to TRBJ1-1, with 10 bases identical to TRBD1. The CDR3 sequence is 14 residues long. CDR1 and CDR2 from the germline V gene are ENHRY and SYGVKD. V lost 3 bases and J lost 6; bases outside the gene matches: 4. In nucleotides, the CDR3 is TGTGCCATCAGTGACAGGGACAGGGGTGCTGAAGCTTTCTTT. Protein product: CAISDRDRGAEAFF.